This TCR beta chain was recorded in a study of patients and donors after allogeneic stem cell transplantation. MiXCR was run by TCRdb on the RT-PCR reads, yielding one entry per CDR3 protein. The sample holds about 960,000 distinct CDR3 sequences, around 17% seen once. The CDR3 loop spans 15 amino acids. The junction had 4 bases not matched to a gene; V was cut back by 6 bases and J by 4 bases. Germline CDR1 and CDR2: LGHDT and YNNKEL (reference sequence). This clonotype was observed at least ten times. The chain recombines TRBV3-1 with TRBJ2-2; 11 bases match TRBD1. The origin of this receptor is a human donor who was either an allogeneic HSCT recipient or a stem cell or donor lymphocyte infusion donor (not recorded which). It is not recorded whose cells these are; they may come from a transplant donor. The sequenced sample was blood, either unsorted or a sorted T cell fraction (not recorded which). CDR3 sequence (DNA): TGTGCCAGCAGTGGACAGGGGGCGCGCACCGGGGAGCTGTTTTTT. Translation gives CASSGQGARTGELFF.